A single sample gave rise to the 14 T cell receptor beta chains below, sequenced in a study of blood T cell repertoires in COVID-19. Using immunoSEQ multiplex PCR, the repertoire was profiled, and TCRdb retains in-frame clones only, with some absent. Among hundreds of thousands of clones listed, approximately 84% were seen once. The sequenced sample was peripheral blood. The source is a man between 50 and 59 years old with COVID-19, enrolled during active disease.

The J gene is TRBJ1-1, the V gene TRBV6-1; no reliable D call. V lost 0 bases, J lost 1 base, and 12 bases lay in between. CDR3 size: 16 residues. CDR1 and CDR2 from the germline V gene are MNHNS and SASEGT. The CDR3 spells CASSEAPWETNTEAFF. CDR3 sequence (DNA): TGTGCCAGCAGTGAAGCGCCTTGGGAGACGAACACTGAAGCTTTCTTT.

This clone appeared a single time. The rearrangement uses TRBV11-2 and TRBJ2-2; D remains ambiguous. Trimming removed 2 bases from V and 2 bases from J, with 18 bases in between. Germline CDR1 is SGHAT and CDR2 is FQNNGV. The CDR3 spans 18 residues. This chain's CDR3 is CASSLKSVREFNTGELFF. The CDR3 DNA reads TGTGCCAGCAGCTTAAAGTCGGTTCGAGAGTTCAACACCGGGGAGCTGTTTTTT.

The CDR3 loop reads CASSSSNNSPLHF. Written as DNA, the CDR3 is TGTGCCAGCAGCTCCAGTAATAATTCACCCCTCCACTTT. V gene TRBV11-2 combines with J gene TRBJ1-6, with D unclear. The CDR3 runs 13 residues. V was trimmed by 4 bases and J by 5 bases, leaving 6 bases between them. Germline-derived CDR1 and CDR2 are SGHAT and FQNNGV.

This clone was seen only once. V and J are TRBV5-1 and TRBJ2-7; D uncertain. Trimming left V 0 bases short and J 7 bases short, with 14 bases between. There are 14 residues in the CDR3. Looked up from germline, CDR1 is SGHRS and CDR2 is YFSETQ. The CDR3 DNA reads TGCGCCAGCAGCTTGGCCCTCGGAGTGAGGGAGCAGTACTTC. Its protein is CASSLALGVREQYF.

The chain recombines TRBV6-4 with TRBJ1-5; TRBD1 matches 8 bases. Germline CDR1 reads MRHNA; CDR2 reads SNTAGT. This CDR3 comprises 15 residues. Losses at the gene ends were 3 bases for V and 5 bases for J; bases not matched to a gene: 6. The CDR3 loop reads CASSEQDRADQPQHF. CDR3 coding DNA: TGTGCCAGCAGTGAGCAGGACAGGGCAGATCAGCCCCAGCATTTT.

Turning to this clone: It is unclear where the CDR3 begins or ends on the DNA, so no DNA is shown, and the CDR3 is as TCRdb lists it. The V and J genes are TRBV21-1 and TRBJ2-7; no check of the table's D call, TRBD2, against the DNA was made. TRBV21-1 is a documented pseudogene. The CDR3 has 15 amino acids, counting both end residues. CDR3 loop: CASSKWASGSYEQYF.

This clone was detected once. V usage is TRBV19 and J usage is TRBJ1-1; 8 positions match TRBD1. The CDR3 is 15 residues long. Germline V gene lookup returns CDR1 LNHDA and CDR2 SQIVND (reference sequence). Trimming cost V 5 bases and J 1 base; bases outside gene matches: 6. This CDR3 is CASSFSGGRNTEAFF. The CDR3 coding sequence is TGTGCCAGTAGTTTCTCAGGGGGCAGGAACACTGAAGCTTTCTTT.

The chain carries TRBV27 and TRBJ2-1; 12 nucleotides align to TRBD2. Germline CDR1 MNHEY, CDR2 SMNVEV (reference sequence). The CDR3 contains 15 residues. Unmatched junction bases numbered 4, after V lost 3 bases and J lost 7 bases. Here the CDR3 DNA reads TGTGCCAGCAGTTTTGGAACTAGCGGGGGGAATGAGCAGTTCTTC. Its protein product is CASSFGTSGGNEQFF.

This sequence joins TRBV19 and TRBJ2-3; no definite D call. CDR1 is LNHDA, CDR2 SQIVND, per germline (reference sequence). The CDR3 has 13 residues. V lost 3 bases and J 1 base, leaving 5 bases between the germline ends. The CDR3 DNA is TGTGCCAGTAGTATGGGCGGCACAGATACGCAGTATTTT. It codes for CASSMGGTDTQYF.

This chain connects TRBV2 to TRBJ1-2, with D possibly TRBD1 on 5 matching bases. Trimming left V 6 bases short and J 6 bases short, with 17 bases between. CDR3 length equals 14 residues. Germline values: CDR1 SNHLY, CDR2 FYNNEI. The CDR3 coding sequence is TGTGCCAGCAGGGGGGGGAATCTCGCTCATGGCTACACCTTC. This translates into CASRGGNLAHGYTF. The full variable domain, completed using reference TRBV2 and TRBJ1-2, is EPEVTQTPSHQVTQMGQEVILRCVPISNHLYFYWYRQILGQKVEFLVSFYNNEISEKSEIFDDQFSVERPDGSNFTLKIRSTKLEDSAMYFCASRGGNLAHGYTFGSGTRLTVV.

This clone was found once. V and J are TRBV19 and TRBJ2-7, with D possibly being TRBD1 (6 bases). CDR1 and CDR2 from the germline V gene are LNHDA and SQIVND (reference sequence). The CDR3 is 19 residues long. V lost 3 bases, J lost 7 bases, and 31 bases lay in between. The chain's CDR3 is CASSIVHDGRWGRGVEQYF. As DNA, the CDR3 is TGTGCCAGTAGTATTGTTCACGACGGGCGATGGGGCAGGGGAGTAGAGCAGTACTTC.

The chain uses TRBV12-3 or TRBV12-4 and TRBJ1-6; no clear D. Trimming took 5 bases from V and 8 from J, leaving 10 bases between them. CDR3 length equals 13 residues. CDR3 sequence reads: CASSGGPYSPLHF. CDR3 DNA sequence: TGTGCCAGCAGTGGAGGCCCTTATTCACCCCTCCACTTT.

J is TRBJ2-5 and V is TRBV7-8; unclear D gene. Germline CDR1 and CDR2: SGHVS and FQNEAQ. The CDR3 is made up of 15 amino acids. Trimming shortened V by 0 bases and J by 2 bases, and 10 bases separated the two germline ends. CDR3 sequence (DNA): TGTGCCAGCAGCTTAGCCCCGTGGCGGCAAGAGACCCAGTACTTC. Protein: CASSLAPWRQETQYF.

V is TRBV7-8 and J is TRBJ2-3, with 13 nucleotides matching TRBD2. V lost 10 bases to trimming and J lost 5 bases; unmatched junction nucleotides: 15. The germline gives CDR1 SGHVS, CDR2 FQNEAQ. The CDR3 covers 17 residues. The CDR3 region is CAITGTSGKENQDTQYF. The DNA of the CDR3 is TGTGCCATCACCGGGACTAGCGGGAAGGAGAACCAAGATACGCAGTATTTT.